The clone carrying this T cell receptor beta chain was recorded only once. Only in-frame clones appear in the TCRdb table, and some are missing; sequencing was by immunoSEQ multiplex PCR. The data contain hundreds of thousands of clones, approximately 91% of them singletons. The CDR3 length is 15 residues. Trimming at V came to 5 bases and at J to 0 bases, leaving 6 bases not matched to a gene. Germline CDR1 and CDR2: SGHTA and FQGNSA. This sample is part of a study of blood T cell repertoires in COVID-19. Study as a whole: The analysed material was cDNA or gDNA that came from T cells, B-cell-depleted T cells, or PBMCs.

This chain links TRBV7-2 with TRBJ1-1, with 7 bases aligning to TRBD1. Sequencing input: PBMCs or T cells enriched from blood (not recorded which). The TCR sequence derives from a woman in her forties with acute COVID-19. CDR3 region: CASSAQGQLNTEAFF. CDR3 nucleotides: TGTGCCAGCAGCGCCCAGGGACAGCTGAACACTGAAGCTTTCTTT.